The clone carrying this T cell receptor beta chain was recorded at least ten times. This entry is derived from a study of response to subunit inactivated influenza vaccine. From the RT-PCR reads, TCRdb called clonotypes with MiXCR, one entry per CDR3 protein. The sample has about 540,000 distinct CDR3 sequences; approximately 24% are singletons. This sample also appeared in a second study, on T cells expressing NK-cell markers. That report adds: 5'RACE template switching built TCR beta cDNA with unique molecular identifiers. The study drew TCR beta repertoires from sorted CD3+CD56+NKG2C+, CD3+CD56+NKG2C- and CD3+CD56-NKG2C+ T cells. Seven HCMV-seropositive donors and one seronegative donor made up the eight sequenced donors. In about six donors, dominant CD3+CD56+NKG2C+ clones formed roughly 1.0-7.5% of CD8+ cells. Whether the expanded NKG2C+ T cell clones recognized HCMV remained unclear.

The specimen comprised CD4+ T cells sorted from PBMCs, sampled 11 to 12 days after vaccination. This clonotype originated in a middle-aged man who received an inactivated influenza vaccine.

The CDR3 DNA sequence: TGTGCCATCAGTGAAGGCAGGGGGCTTGGAAACACCATATATTTT. Translated: CAISEGRGLGNTIYF. This chain connects TRBV10-3 to TRBJ1-3; 8 bases are shared with TRBD1. The V gene end was trimmed by 3 bases and the J gene end by 3 bases; junction bases not matched to a gene: 4. The length of the CDR3 is 15 residues. The germline V gene has CDR1 ENHRY and CDR2 SYGVKD.